This T cell receptor beta chain derives from a study of memory CD4+ T cells and cytomegalovirus serostatus. Notes on the study in general: Suggested: most of the CMV-linked TCR signature lies in CD4+ memory cells.

Trimming took off 3 bases at V and 4 bases at J, with 8 bases between the two ends. The CDR3 consists of 12 residues. Germline assignment: CDR1 SQVTM and CDR2 ANQGSEA. Only in-frame clones appear in the TCRdb table, and some are missing; sequencing was by immunoSEQ multiplex PCR. The table includes about 60,000 clones, about 73% detected once. The sort gate was single viable CD3+CD4+CD8-CD45RO+ cells for memory CD4+ T cells. As to this clone: No antigen is known for it.

The V call is TRBV29-1, the J call TRBJ2-3; D is possibly TRBD1 (6 bases). The sequence came from an adult in good health and CMV-seropositive. What was sequenced was memory CD4+ T cells from blood. DNA for the CDR3: TGCAGCGTTGAGAGACAGGCAGATACGCAGTATTTT. Protein product: CSVERQADTQYF.